These 28 T cell receptor beta chains share one sample of origin, sequenced in a study of T-cell reconstitution after alpha-beta-depleted transplantation in children. Unique molecular identifiers were used to barcode this TCRbeta library. TCRdb independently ran MiXCR on the PCR reads; one entry per CDR3 protein. Among 190,000 or so distinct CDR3 sequences listed, roughly 7.5% were seen once. The sequencing used PBMCs from the stem cell graft donor, collected from the stem cell graft. These receptors were taken from a human donor who donated a stem cell graft to a child with Wiskott-Aldrich syndrome.

This clonotype was found a few times. The rearrangement uses TRBV11-3 and TRBJ2-7; 7 nucleotides align to TRBD1. CDR1 is SGHNT and CDR2 is YENEEA in the germline V gene. V lost 5 bases, J lost 0 bases, and 7 bases stayed unmatched. CDR3 size: 15 residues. The DNA for the CDR3 is TGTGCCAGCAGCCCCGGGACAGAGAGCTCCTACGAGCAGTACTTC. It specifies CASSPGTESSYEQYF.

Ten or more counts support this clonotype. This chain joins TRBV6-5 and TRBJ2-4, with D uncertain. V lost 4 bases, J lost 0 bases, and 13 bases lay in between. This CDR3 has 16 residues. The V gene's germline CDR1 is MNHEY and CDR2 SVGAGI. The CDR3 here is CASSFSDVLAKNIQYF. DNA of the CDR3: TGTGCCAGCAGTTTTTCGGACGTACTAGCCAAAAACATTCAGTACTTC.

The sample holds many counts of this clonotype. The gene calls are TRBV20-1 and TRBJ2-1, with a weak D call TRBD1 (6 bases). The V end was cut by 2 bases, the J end by 5 bases, with 10 bases between. The germline gives CDR1 DFQATT, CDR2 SNEGSKA (reference sequence). This CDR3 comprises 13 residues. The CDR3 spells CSARPRTDNEQFF. CDR3 DNA sequence: TGCAGTGCTAGACCCAGGACAGACAATGAGCAGTTCTTC.

This clonotype was picked up many times. CDR3 loop: CASSGGTGGTNTGELFF. Here the CDR3 DNA reads TGTGCCAGCAGCGGCGGGACAGGGGGGACTAACACCGGGGAGCTGTTTTTT. This chain connects TRBV12-3 or TRBV12-4 to TRBJ2-2, with 11 bases identical to TRBD1. V shed 6 bases and J 2 bases; nucleotides not matched to a gene: 8. The CDR3 runs 17 residues.

This clonotype appeared many times. The chain links TRBV24-1 to TRBJ1-2; D not resolved. Trimming removed 4 bases at V and 6 bases at J, with 11 bases between. CDR1 is KGHDR and CDR2 is SFDVKD in the germline V gene. The CDR3 length is 13 residues. The CDR3 DNA reads as TGTGCCACCAGTGACAGAGACGTGGATGGCTACACCTTC. Encoded protein: CATSDRDVDGYTF.

The chain uses TRBV6-5 and TRBJ1-5; perhaps TRBD1 as D (5 bases). In germline, CDR1 is MNHEY, CDR2 SVGAGI. The CDR3 spans 14 residues. Between the trimmed V and J ends, which lost 2 bases and 4 bases, there was a span of 9 bases. The DNA for the CDR3 is TGTGCCAGCAGTTACACGGGGGAAAATCAGCCCCAGCATTTT. It translates to CASSYTGENQPQHF.

The table lists this clonotype with many counts. The chain is built from TRBV18 and TRBJ1-1, with 7 bases matching TRBD1. The CDR3 extends over 15 amino acids. Losses at the gene ends were 4 bases for V and 0 bases for J; bases not matched to a gene: 5. CDR1 is KGHSH and CDR2 is LQKENI in the germline V gene. Here the CDR3 DNA reads TGTGCCAGCTCACGGCCGACAGGGATGAACACTGAAGCTTTCTTT. Protein sequence: CASSRPTGMNTEAFF. Complete variable domain (other parts from reference TRBV18 and TRBJ1-1): NAGVMQNPRHLVRRRGQEARLRCSPMKGHSHVYWYRQLPEEGLKFMVYLQKENIIDESGMPKERFSAEFPKEGPSILRIQQVVRGDSAAYFCASSRPTGMNTEAFFGQGTRLTVV.

This clonotype was recorded at least ten times. The germline gene is not matched at one end of the junction; a read error may be the cause. In DNA, the CDR3 is TGTGCCAGCAGTCGCCCAGACACGGACTACGGCTACACCTTC. It encodes CASSRPDTDYGYTF. The genes are TRBV28 and TRBJ1-2; no firm D call. This CDR3 has 14 residues. The germline V gene encodes CDR1 MDHEN and CDR2 SYDVKM.

This clonotype was seen ten or more times. The genes are TRBV24-1 and TRBJ2-3; D is perhaps TRBD2 (6 bases). Germline loops: CDR1 KGHDR, CDR2 SFDVKD. This CDR3 has 14 residues. V lost 4 bases to trimming and J lost 0 bases, with 7 bases between them. CDR3 residues: CATSERDSTDTQYF. CDR3 nucleotides: TGTGCCACCAGTGAGCGGGACAGCACAGATACGCAGTATTTT.

The table lists this clonotype with a few counts. The chain couples TRBV4-2 to TRBJ2-2; no clear D. The CDR3 sequence is 13 residues long. From germline, CDR1 is LGHNA and CDR2 YNFKEQ. Trimming removed 0 bases from V and 6 bases from J, with 5 bases in between. The CDR3 region has the DNA TGTGCCAGCAGCCAAGAAACTGCCGGGGAGCTGTTTTTT. Protein: CASSQETAGELFF.

The chain couples TRBV5-1 to TRBJ1-1; possibly TRBD1 for D (5 bases). Trimming pared 4 bases from V and 1 base from J, leaving 11 bases between. The CDR3 covers 14 residues. Germline V gives CDR1 SGHRS, CDR2 YFSETQ. CDR3 DNA sequence: TGCGCCAGCAGCGATTCAGGGTCGAACACTGAAGCTTTCTTT. Translation: CASSDSGSNTEAFF.

This sequence joins TRBV20-1 and TRBJ2-7; D might be TRBD2 (6 bases). V was cut by 1 base and J by 6 bases, with 10 bases left in between. Germline V CDR1 and CDR2: DFQATT, SNEGSKA (reference sequence). This CDR3 has 12 amino acids. CDR3 DNA sequence: TGCAGTGCTAGAGTAATGGAGGGCGAGCAGTACTTC. Protein sequence: CSARVMEGEQYF.

This clonotype appeared many times. The V call is TRBV6-5, the J call TRBJ2-7, with D perhaps matching TRBD2 (5 bases). CDR3 length: 13 amino acids. The V gene's germline CDR1 is MNHEY and CDR2 SVGAGI. Trimming cost V 6 bases and J 7 bases, with 16 bases left between them. CDR3 in amino acids: CASSGPAGGEQYF. CDR3 coding DNA: TGTGCCAGCAGCGGTCCTGCCGGCGGGGAGCAGTACTTC.

This chain joins TRBV3-1 and TRBJ2-2; 9 bases map to TRBD1. Germline CDR1 LGHDT, CDR2 YNNKEL (reference sequence). CDR3 length: 19 residues. The ends lost 10 bases at V and 6 bases at J; junction bases unmatched: 24. CDR3 loop: CAISLNFFSGQGFSGELFF. The CDR3 nucleotides are TGTGCCATCAGTTTAAATTTTTTTTCGGGACAGGGTTTTTCCGGGGAGCTGTTTTTT.

This clonotype was seen many times. The chain's CDR3 is CASSLWARGKGRTEAFF. The CDR3 DNA is TGTGCCAGCAGTTTGTGGGCGCGGGGAAAAGGGCGGACTGAAGCTTTCTTT. The chain joins TRBV12-3 or TRBV12-4 to TRBJ1-1; D is unresolved. The ends were cut back, 3 bases at V and 5 bases at J, with 22 bases in the middle. This CDR3 is built from 17 residues.

The V call is TRBV28, the J call TRBJ2-3; no definite D call. CDR1 and CDR2 from the germline V gene are MDHEN and SYDVKM. V lost 6 bases and J 6 bases, leaving 19 bases between the germline ends. The CDR3 is 15 amino acids. The CDR3 bases are TGTGCCAGCAGCCGCTCGAGTTGGGCGTTGGATACGCAGTATTTT. This encodes CASSRSSWALDTQYF.

There are a few counts of this clonotype. The V gene is TRBV5-1, the J gene TRBJ1-5, with D tentatively TRBD1 (5 bases). Per the germline V gene, CDR1 is SGHRS and CDR2 is YFSETQ. V lost 0 bases and J lost 5, with 15 bases in between. The CDR3 length is 16 residues. The CDR3 region has the DNA TGCGCCAGCAGCTTGGGAATCGGGGGGGAGGATCAGCCCCAGCATTTT. Protein product: CASSLGIGGEDQPQHF.

This clonotype was recorded a few times. CDR3 region: CASSNRTEAFF. The CDR3 DNA reads TGTGCCAGCAGTAACAGGACTGAAGCTTTCTTT. The rearrangement joins TRBV12-3 or TRBV12-4 to TRBJ1-1; possibly TRBD1 for D (5 bases). The V gene lost 5 bases and the J gene lost 5 bases, with 6 bases spanning the gap. CDR3 length equals 11 residues.

This clonotype came up many times. This chain joins TRBV20-1 and TRBJ2-2; TRBD1 matches 7 bases. J lost 2 bases, V lost 1 base, and 7 bases had no gene match. The germline gives CDR1 DFQATT, CDR2 SNEGSKA (reference sequence). This CDR3 has 16 residues. CDR3 protein: CSARVLRGRNTGELFF. The CDR3 DNA follows: TGCAGTGCTAGAGTTCTAAGGGGGCGAAACACCGGGGAGCTGTTTTTT.

This clonotype was seen more than once but under ten times. The chain has TRBV2 and TRBJ2-7; D call uncertain. V lost 4 bases, J lost 2 bases, and 9 bases lay in between. Per the germline V gene, CDR1 is SNHLY and CDR2 is FYNNEI. The CDR3 is 13 residues long. The CDR3 DNA reads as TGTGCCAGCAGTGCTTATGTCACCTACGAGCAGTACTTC. This encodes CASSAYVTYEQYF.

This clonotype was observed many times. V and J are TRBV12-3 or TRBV12-4 and TRBJ2-1; no firm D call. The germline V and J ends were trimmed by 7 bases and 4 bases, with 11 bases remaining between them. The CDR3 sequence is 13 residues long. The CDR3 DNA reads as TGTGCCAGCAAAATTCCCGCTTACAATGAGCAGTTCTTC. This codes for CASKIPAYNEQFF.

This clonotype was seen repeatedly, ten times or more. The gene calls are TRBV29-1 and TRBJ1-1, with TRBD1 identical over 10 bases. J was trimmed by 4 bases and V by 7 bases; bases with no gene match: 15. The CDR3 runs to 16 residues. CDR1 SQVTM and CDR2 ANQGSEA come from the germline V gene. CDR3 sequence (DNA): TGCAGCGCCAATGTGGGACAGGGGAGGGTGAGCACTGAAGCTTTCTTT. Translating it yields CSANVGQGRVSTEAFF. Full variable domain (missing parts from reference TRBV29-1 and TRBJ1-1): SAVISQKPSRDICQRGTSLTIQCQVDSQVTMMFWYRQQPGQSLTLIATANQGSEATYESGFVIDKFPISRPNLTFSTLTVSNMSPEDSSIYLCSANVGQGRVSTEAFFGQGTRLTVV.

At least ten counts were recorded for this clonotype. The rearrangement links TRBV20-1 to TRBJ1-5, with 8 bases identical to TRBD1. Trimming took 0 bases from V and 6 from J; bases not matched to a gene: 7. This CDR3 region has 15 residues. Germline assignment: CDR1 DFQATT and CDR2 SNEGSKA (reference sequence). CDR3 DNA sequence: TGCAGTGCTAGAGATATGGGAACAGGGGGTCAGCCCCAGCATTTT. Residues: CSARDMGTGGQPQHF.

This clonotype was seen ten or more times. The chain carries TRBV24-1 and TRBJ1-2; TRBD1 agrees at 7 bases. This CDR3 region has 13 residues. The trim removed 7 bases at V and 7 bases at J, leaving 8 bases unmatched. CDR1 KGHDR and CDR2 SFDVKD come from the germline V gene. The CDR3 spells CATSGTEEGGYTF. For the CDR3, the DNA is TGTGCCACCAGCGGGACAGAGGAGGGTGGCTACACCTTC.

This clonotype was seen at least ten times. This chain uses TRBV12-3 or TRBV12-4 with TRBJ1-3; 7 positions agree with TRBD1. This CDR3 spans 17 amino acids. The V gene end was trimmed by 3 bases and the J gene end by 0 bases; junction bases not matched to a gene: 8. The CDR3 coding sequence is TGTGCCAGCAGTTTCGCTTACAGGGGCCGCTCTGGAAACACCATATATTTT. Its protein is CASSFAYRGRSGNTIYF.

This clonotype was seen at least ten times. The chain carries TRBV5-1 and TRBJ2-7, with D perhaps TRBD1 (5 bases). CDR3 length: 13 residues. V was shortened by 0 bases and J by 4 bases, with 8 bases between the two germline ends. Per germline, CDR1 SGHRS and CDR2 YFSETQ. CDR3 DNA sequence: TGCGCCAGCAGCTTGGAACCAGGGTACGAGCAGTACTTC. This sequence encodes CASSLEPGYEQYF.

This clonotype was seen repeatedly, ten times or more. The V call is TRBV5-1, the J call TRBJ2-1; 7 bases match TRBD2. Germline lookup yields CDR1 SGHRS and CDR2 YFSETQ. The junction had 6 bases not matched to a gene; V was cut back by 6 bases and J by 0 bases. The CDR3 runs to 15 residues. The CDR3 reads CASKTSGASYNEQFF. For the CDR3, the DNA is TGCGCCAGCAAAACCAGCGGGGCCTCCTACAATGAGCAGTTCTTC.

The V gene is TRBV7-6, the J gene TRBJ1-1; unclear D gene. The CDR3 extends over 14 amino acids. The V gene's germline CDR1 is SGHVS and CDR2 FNYEAQ. The V end was cut by 5 bases, the J end by 2 bases, with 12 bases between. CDR3 coding DNA: TGTGCCAGCAGCAGCGTGGAAGCTAACACTGAAGCTTTCTTT. Amino acids: CASSSVEANTEAFF.